The 17 T cell receptor beta chains below come from one sample, sequenced in a study of cytomegalovirus exposure and HLA in healthy donors. Libraries were prepared by immunoSEQ multiplex PCR; TCRdb keeps only in-frame clonotypes and omits some of them. This sample carries roughly 180,000 clones, about nine tenths of them seen once, and the ten largest clones take about 7.7%. The sequenced material came from PBMCs. The receptors were gathered from a man aged 25-45 years in good health and CMV-seropositive.

The rearrangement joins TRBV7-6 to TRBJ2-1; D gene uncertain. This CDR3 contains 13 residues. Germline V CDR1 and CDR2: SGHVS, FNYEAQ. Between the trimmed V and J ends, which lost 4 bases and 6 bases, there was a span of 10 bases. CDR3 sequence (DNA): TGTGCCAGCAGCTCCCGTATAAGCAATGAGCAGTTCTTC. Its translation: CASSSRISNEQFF.

The chain couples TRBV6-1 to TRBJ1-2, with 7 bases lining up with TRBD1. The length of the CDR3 is 15 residues. Germline V gene data show CDR1 as MNHNS and CDR2 as SASEGT. V shed 3 bases and J 4 bases; nucleotides not matched to a gene: 8. CDR3 region: CASSDPGQDSYGYTF. The CDR3 DNA reads TGTGCCAGCAGTGACCCCGGACAGGACTCCTATGGCTACACCTTC.

The J gene is TRBJ2-1, the V gene TRBV6-6; 9 bases are a match to TRBD2. Germline loops: CDR1 MNHNY, CDR2 SVGAGI (reference sequence). The trim removed 1 base at V and 8 bases at J, leaving 6 bases unmatched. This CDR3 is built from 15 residues. The CDR3: CASSYLGGRGDEQFF. The CDR3 coding sequence is TGTGCCAGCAGTTACTTAGGCGGGAGGGGCGATGAGCAGTTCTTC.

The chain employs TRBV5-6 and TRBJ2-3; 10 positions match TRBD1. This CDR3 is 17 amino acids long. Germline-derived CDR1 and CDR2 are SGHDT and YYEEEE. V was clipped by 0 bases and J by 8 bases; unmatched bases: 12. The CDR3 nucleotides read TGTGCCAGCAGCTTGGCGGTGGGGACAGGGGAAGGTTTTACGCAGTATTTT. Residues: CASSLAVGTGEGFTQYF.

CDR3 residues: CASSPRQGKVFLGAFF. In nucleotides, the CDR3 is TGTGCCAGCAGTCCCCGACAGGGGAAAGTGTTCTTAGGGGCTTTCTTT. The V gene is TRBV27, the J gene TRBJ1-1; 8 nucleotides align to TRBD1. The CDR3 loop spans 16 amino acids. Looked up from germline, CDR1 is MNHEY and CDR2 is SMNVEV (reference sequence). J gave up 11 bases and V 5 bases, and 19 bases lay outside the gene matches.

The CDR3 DNA sequence: TGTGCCAGCAGGTCTACAGCGTCTGGGGCCAACGTCCTGACTTTC. This translates into CASRSTASGANVLTF. The chain recombines TRBV6-6 with TRBJ2-6; the D is unclear. CDR3 size: 15 residues. Trimming took off 6 bases at V and 1 base at J, with 10 bases between the two ends. The V gene's germline CDR1 is MNHNY and CDR2 SVGAGI (reference sequence).

The chain carries TRBV6-1 and TRBJ2-3; D possibly corresponds to TRBD2 (6 bases). The CDR3 has 13 amino acids. Germline V gives CDR1 MNHNS, CDR2 SASEGT. Trimming took 5 bases from V and 11 from J, leaving 17 bases between them. CDR3 residues: CASSPTSSTEQYF. The CDR3, as DNA: TGTGCCAGCAGTCCCACTAGCTCTACCGAGCAGTATTTT.

V usage is TRBV30 and J usage is TRBJ2-1; 10 bases fit TRBD2. Per the germline V gene, CDR1 is GTSNPN and CDR2 is SVGIG (reference sequence). The V and J ends lost 5 bases and 0 bases, in that order; junction bases with no gene match: 10. The CDR3 is made up of 17 amino acids. CDR3 nucleotides: TGTGCCTGGGCCCGCCAGCGGGGGGGATTCTCCTACAATGAGCAGTTCTTC. It codes for CAWARQRGGFSYNEQFF.

This chain links TRBV19 with TRBJ1-5; possibly TRBD1 for D (5 bases). V was shortened by 7 bases and J by 3 bases, with 19 bases between the two germline ends. Germline V gives CDR1 LNHDA, CDR2 SQIVND (reference sequence). The CDR3 length is 16 residues. The CDR3 DNA reads as TGTGCCAGTACCAGGGCAGGGATAGATTACAATCAGCCCCAGCATTTT. This encodes CASTRAGIDYNQPQHF.

The CDR3 nucleotides read TGCGCCAGCAGCCAAGTGCAGGACAGGGGGCTCACTGAAGCTTTCTTT. This gives the protein CASSQVQDRGLTEAFF. V gene TRBV4-1 combines with J gene TRBJ1-1; 11 nucleotides line up with TRBD1. The CDR3 has 16 amino acids. Trimming cost V 1 base and J 4 bases; bases outside gene matches: 5. Per the germline V gene, CDR1 is MGHRA and CDR2 is YSYEKL.

CDR3 amino acids: CASSPRTGGEGEKLFF. The CDR3 bases are TGTGCCAGCAGCCCGCGGACAGGGGGCGAGGGGGAAAAACTGTTTTTT. The chain employs TRBV9 and TRBJ1-4; TRBD1 matches at 11 bases. This CDR3 contains 16 residues. The J segment lost 8 bases and the V segment lost 4 bases, leaving 10 bases of the junction unmatched. Germline CDR1 reads SGDLS; CDR2 reads YYNGEE.

The V gene is TRBV4-1, the J gene TRBJ1-1; D remains ambiguous. From germline, CDR1 is MGHRA and CDR2 YSYEKL. This CDR3 is 14 amino acids long. V shed 4 bases and J shed 1 base, with 10 bases lying between them. In DNA, the CDR3 is TGCGCCAGCAGCCTGGACGGTAAGAACACTGAAGCTTTCTTT. Protein: CASSLDGKNTEAFF.

This sequence joins TRBV6-5 and TRBJ2-1; TRBD1 might be the D (6 bases). Looked up from germline, CDR1 is MNHEY and CDR2 is SVGAGI. Trimming took off 4 bases at V and 5 bases at J, with 12 bases between the two ends. The CDR3 has 14 amino acids. Here the CDR3 reads CASSLNRVDNEQFF. The CDR3 DNA sequence: TGTGCCAGCAGTTTAAACAGGGTGGACAATGAGCAGTTCTTC.

The CDR3 reads CASSLQGINQPQHF. The DNA of the CDR3 is TGTGCCAGCAGTTTACAGGGAATCAATCAGCCCCAGCATTTT. This chain connects TRBV27 to TRBJ1-5; TRBD1 might be the D (5 bases). CDR1 MNHEY and CDR2 SMNVEV come from the germline V gene (reference sequence). The CDR3 totals 14 residues. V lost 2 bases and J 3 bases, leaving 8 bases between the germline ends.

The chain combines TRBV9 with TRBJ1-2; weak D call: TRBD1 (6 bases). The CDR3 runs 15 residues. CDR1 and CDR2 from the germline V gene are SGDLS and YYNGEE. Trimming left V 4 bases short and J 4 bases short, with 17 bases between. The CDR3 loop reads CASSQQGEVVYGYTF. DNA for the CDR3: TGTGCCAGCAGCCAACAGGGTGAAGTGGTCTATGGCTACACCTTC.

This rearrangement joins TRBV27 to TRBJ2-1, with D tentatively TRBD1 or TRBD2 (5 bases each). There are 17 residues in the CDR3. V gave up 6 bases and J gave up 8 bases, with 26 bases separating them. Germline CDR1 MNHEY, CDR2 SMNVEV (reference sequence). CDR3 coding DNA: TGTGCCAGCAGCGCAAAAATCCGGGAAAGGGGCATCGATGAGCAGTTCTTC. This gives the protein CASSAKIRERGIDEQFF.

The rearrangement links TRBV7-9 to TRBJ2-3; 8 positions match TRBD1. With 1 base clipped from V and 1 base from J, the junction kept 4 bases outside the gene matches. Germline-derived CDR1 and CDR2 are SEHNR and FQNEAQ (reference sequence). The CDR3 contains 16 residues. The CDR3 loop reads CASSLGSGQGTDTQYF. The CDR3 bases are TGTGCCAGCAGCTTAGGGTCGGGACAGGGCACAGATACGCAGTATTTT.